This is a list of T cell receptor beta chains from one sample in a study of siplizumab effects on memory and regulatory T cells. Some clones are missing from TCRdb's copy, which holds only in-frame ones; the method was immunoSEQ multiplex PCR. This sample has approximately 94,000 clones, with 75% to 95% found just once. Specimen: CD4+ T cells sorted from blood. Receptors were obtained from a human donor in good health. The CDR3 runs from the conserved cysteine through the conserved F or W. Each record gives: J gene, clone size, V gene, CDR3 protein. Size is stated for part of the rows, as once, few or many counts, or as a class when the clone is expanded.

J gene: TRBJ2-1; clone size: NA; V gene: TRBV5-1; CDR3 protein: CASSFSGLDGNEQFF
J gene: TRBJ1-2; clone size: NA; V gene: TRBV29-1; CDR3 protein: CSVELNYGYTF
J gene: TRBJ1-2; clone size: NA; V gene: TRBV4-1; CDR3 protein: CASSQGRGESYGYTF
J gene: TRBJ2-5; clone size: NA; V gene: TRBV6-1; CDR3 protein: CASSEFRASGQETQYF
J gene: TRBJ1-1; clone size: few; V gene: TRBV7-3; CDR3 protein: CASSVDRWNTEAFF
J gene: TRBJ2-3; clone size: NA; V gene: TRBV12-5; CDR3 protein: CASVRWDTDTQYF
J gene: TRBJ2-7; clone size: NA; V gene: TRBV15; CDR3 protein: CATSSYYEQYF
J gene: TRBJ1-3; clone size: NA; V gene: TRBV2; CDR3 protein: CASSDSAGSGNTIYF
J gene: TRBJ2-7; clone size: NA; V gene: TRBV7-2; CDR3 protein: CASSYGGYEQYF
J gene: TRBJ2-5; clone size: NA; V gene: TRBV5-4; CDR3 protein: CASSGDAALKTQYF
J gene: TRBJ2-3; clone size: NA; V gene: TRBV9; CDR3 protein: CASRRTSGGADTQYF
J gene: TRBJ1-5; clone size: NA; V gene: TRBV19; CDR3 protein: CASSGAGFNQPQHF
J gene: TRBJ2-2; clone size: NA; V gene: TRBV2; CDR3 protein: CASSVQGSDTGELFF
J gene: TRBJ2-2; clone size: NA; V gene: TRBV7-6; CDR3 protein: CASSLVSSGGELFF
J gene: TRBJ1-4; clone size: NA; V gene: TRBV18; CDR3 protein: CASSRLLTGGIRATNEKLFF
J gene: TRBJ1-1; clone size: NA; V gene: TRBV11-3; CDR3 protein: CASSWDSGTEAFF
J gene: TRBJ1-1; clone size: NA; V gene: TRBV7-2; CDR3 protein: CASSLQGLYTEAFF
J gene: TRBJ2-2; clone size: NA; V gene: TRBV6-5; CDR3 protein: CASTGQGAGELFF
J gene: TRBJ1-4; clone size: once; V gene: TRBV9; CDR3 protein: CASSNTRGGPTNEKLFF
J gene: TRBJ2-6; clone size: NA; V gene: TRBV5-4; CDR3 protein: CASSYRTLRANVLTF
J gene: TRBJ2-1; clone size: NA; V gene: TRBV6-1; CDR3 protein: CASSDRGHEQFF
J gene: TRBJ2-5; clone size: NA; V gene: TRBV7-2; CDR3 protein: CASSIASSGGARETQYF
J gene: TRBJ1-2; clone size: NA; V gene: TRBV28; CDR3 protein: CASNDRGRKYGYTF
J gene: TRBJ2-2; clone size: NA; V gene: TRBV7-7; CDR3 protein: CASSPRGFGDTGELFF
J gene: TRBJ2-5; clone size: once; V gene: TRBV9; CDR3 protein: CASSPSGGAREQYF
J gene: TRBJ2-3; clone size: NA; V gene: TRBV6-6; CDR3 protein: CASSYSHAGGTDTQYF
J gene: TRBJ2-1; clone size: NA; V gene: TRBV29-1; CDR3 protein: CSVEESSYNEQFF
J gene: TRBJ1-1; clone size: NA; V gene: TRBV6-5; CDR3 protein: CASRDRVANTEAFF
J gene: TRBJ1-6; clone size: NA; V gene: TRBV28; CDR3 protein: CASNFRGGQSPLHF
J gene: TRBJ1-3; clone size: NA; V gene: TRBV4-3; CDR3 protein: CASSQARQSTSGNTIYF
J gene: TRBJ2-2; clone size: NA; V gene: TRBV28; CDR3 protein: CASSGRNTGELFF
J gene: TRBJ2-6; clone size: once; V gene: TRBV4-1; CDR3 protein: CASSQGGLAGRVAGANVLTF